These 24 T cell receptor beta chains share one sample of origin, sequenced in a study of blood T cell repertoires in COVID-19 (dated by TCRdb to 2020 to 2021). The protocol used for the library was the immunoSEQ multiplex PCR assay. The clones in this table, taken by TCRdb from immuneACCESS, are in-frame only. Not every clone is retained; where verified, under half of the shortfall comes from an unresolved V gene, and the cause of the rest is unknown. This sample comprises more than 65,000 clones, around nine tenths of them detected only once. The ten largest clones capture 5.4% of the sample. The sequenced material came from peripheral blood. Every receptor here comes from a man aged 60 to 69 with acute or convalescent COVID-19.

The chain recombines TRBV6-2 or TRBV6-3 with TRBJ2-2; the D gene is possibly TRBD1 (5 bases). Germline lookup yields CDR1 MNHEY and CDR2 SVGEGT. Trimming left V 0 bases short and J 5 bases short, with 10 bases between. This CDR3 has 15 amino acids. CDR3 sequence reads: CASSYSGEGTGELFF. The CDR3 bases are TGTGCCAGCAGTTACTCAGGGGAAGGTACCGGGGAGCTGTTTTTT.

The chain recombines TRBV7-2 with TRBJ2-3, with D possibly matching TRBD1 (6 bases). Per germline, CDR1 SGHTA and CDR2 FQGNSA. This CDR3 spans 16 amino acids. Trimming left V 5 bases short and J 4 bases short, with 19 bases between. The CDR3 protein is CASSLTFTGYADTQYF. The CDR3 nucleotides are TGTGCCAGCAGCCTCACCTTCACAGGGTATGCAGATACGCAGTATTTT.

J is TRBJ2-2 and V is TRBV9; TRBD2 matches 11 bases. Unmatched junction bases numbered 13, after V lost 4 bases and J lost 2 bases. Germline CDR1 SGDLS, CDR2 YYNGEE. The CDR3 extends over 19 amino acids. The CDR3 region is CASSSKGTSGAINTGELFF. The CDR3 DNA follows: TGTGCCAGCAGCTCCAAGGGGACTAGCGGAGCGATAAACACCGGGGAGCTGTTTTTT.

The rearrangement joins TRBV7-2 to TRBJ2-3; 10 nucleotides agree with TRBD2. Trimming at V came to 2 bases and at J to 0 bases, leaving 5 bases not matched to a gene. CDR3 length: 17 amino acids. Germline CDR1 is SGHTA and CDR2 is FQGNSA. The CDR3 reads CASSLLAGGTSTDTQYF. Here the CDR3 DNA reads TGTGCCAGCAGCTTATTAGCGGGGGGTACAAGCACAGATACGCAGTATTTT.

This sequence joins TRBV5-1 and TRBJ1-1; no clear D gene. The ends were cut back, 2 bases at V and 4 bases at J, with 9 bases in the middle. Germline V gene data show CDR1 as SGHRS and CDR2 as YFSETQ. The CDR3 spans 13 residues. CDR3 loop: CASSFSPSTEAFF. The CDR3 coding sequence is TGCGCCAGCAGCTTTAGCCCCAGCACTGAAGCTTTCTTT.

This chain connects TRBV5-4 to TRBJ2-7, with a tentative D call TRBD2 (7 bases). Trimming cost V 2 bases and J 2 bases, with 14 bases left between them. This CDR3 region has 15 residues. Germline CDR1 and CDR2: SGHNT and YYREEE (reference sequence). The CDR3 sequence: CASSFGGGATYEQYF. The CDR3 bases are TGTGCCAGCAGCTTTGGTGGGGGGGCCACCTACGAGCAGTACTTC.

This clone was counted a few times. The rearrangement joins TRBV24-1 to TRBJ2-2, with D maybe TRBD2 (7 bases). V was pared by 3 bases and J by 5 bases, with 12 bases between. The CDR3 runs to 15 residues. Germline CDR1 and CDR2: KGHDR and SFDVKD. CDR3 in amino acids: CATSDGGGRTGELFF. CDR3 bases: TGTGCCACCAGTGATGGGGGGGGGCGAACCGGGGAGCTGTTTTTT.

The J gene is TRBJ1-4, the V gene TRBV30; D remains ambiguous. The V and J ends lost 1 base and 8 bases respectively, with 14 bases between them. The CDR3 contains 14 residues. The V gene's germline CDR1 is GTSNPN and CDR2 SVGIG (reference sequence). The CDR3 reads CAWSGHTLQEKLFF. The DNA of the CDR3 is TGTGCCTGGAGTGGACACACACTTCAGGAAAAACTGTTTTTT.

This sequence joins TRBV5-1 and TRBJ2-1; perhaps TRBD1 as D (6 bases). Trimming cost V 4 bases and J 5 bases, with 10 bases left between them. This CDR3 is 13 amino acids long. The germline gives CDR1 SGHRS, CDR2 YFSETQ. The CDR3 sequence: CASSRNRDNEQFF. In DNA form, the CDR3 reads TGCGCCAGCAGCCGAAACAGGGACAATGAGCAGTTCTTC.

The chain combines TRBV4-2 with TRBJ2-7; no clear D. V lost 0 bases to trimming and J lost 0 bases, with 15 bases between them. The CDR3 has 17 residues. CDR1 and CDR2 (germline): LGHNA, YNFKEQ. CDR3 sequence (DNA): TGTGCCAGCAGCCAAGAAATTCCCCCTCTTAGCTCCTACGAGCAGTACTTC. It yields the protein CASSQEIPPLSSYEQYF.

The sample holds one count of this clone. V gene TRBV18 combines with J gene TRBJ2-6; tentative D call: TRBD1 (6 bases). Germline CDR1 KGHSH, CDR2 LQKENI. This CDR3 is 19 amino acids long. V lost 5 bases and J 1 base, leaving 21 bases between the germline ends. CDR3 nucleotide sequence: TGTGCCAGCTCATCAAACAGGGTAAATGTAGCATCTGGGGCCAACGTCCTGACTTTC. It encodes CASSSNRVNVASGANVLTF.

The rearrangement uses TRBV28 and TRBJ2-3, with TRBD2 identical over 9 bases. Germline CDR1 is MDHEN and CDR2 is SYDVKM. V lost 6 bases and J lost 2; bases outside the gene matches: 6. This CDR3 contains 15 residues. CDR3 region: CASSGRLAATDTQYF. CDR3 coding DNA: TGTGCCAGCAGCGGGCGACTAGCGGCCACAGATACGCAGTATTTT.

This chain links TRBV4-3 with TRBJ1-3; D is uncertain. Germline assignment: CDR1 LGHNA and CDR2 YSLEER. V lost 2 bases and J 2 bases, leaving 7 bases between the germline ends. The CDR3 spans 14 residues. The CDR3 region is CASSQRGTGNTIYF. The CDR3 DNA reads as TGCGCCAGCAGCCAACGGGGAACTGGAAACACCATATATTTT.

The V call is TRBV5-1, the J call TRBJ1-1, with TRBD1 as a possible D gene (6 bases). V lost 4 bases and J lost 1, with 11 bases in between. Germline loops: CDR1 SGHRS, CDR2 YFSETQ. CDR3 length: 14 residues. CDR3: CASSKQGGNTEAFF. The DNA for the CDR3 is TGCGCCAGCAGCAAACAGGGCGGGAACACTGAAGCTTTCTTT. The entire variable domain, with the rest obtained from reference TRBV5-1 and TRBJ1-1, is as follows: KAGVTQTPRYLIKTRGQQVTLSCSPISGHRSVSWYQQTPGQGLQFLFEYFSETQRNKGNFPGRFSGRQFSNSRSEMNVSTLELGDSALYLCASSKQGGNTEAFFGQGTRLTVV.

The genes are TRBV11-3 and TRBJ2-6; 8 bases line up with TRBD1. V trimming: 5 bases; J trimming: 0 bases; junction bases outside the gene matches: 6. Germline V gene sequence: CDR1 SGHNT, CDR2 YENEEA. The CDR3 spans 17 residues. In DNA, the CDR3 is TGTGCCAGCAGCCCAACAGGGGGAGGCTCTGGGGCCAACGTCCTGACTTTC. It codes for CASSPTGGGSGANVLTF.

The genes are TRBV7-9 and TRBJ1-4; no reliable D call. This CDR3 spans 16 amino acids. Germline loops: CDR1 SEHNR, CDR2 FQNEAQ (reference sequence). The V end lost 3 bases, the J end lost 2 bases, and 13 bases lay between the germline ends. Written as DNA, the CDR3 is TGTGCCAGCAGCTTGGGAGGGTCTAGGACTAATGAAAAACTGTTTTTT. Translating it yields CASSLGGSRTNEKLFF.

This clone was found once. The rearrangement uses TRBV19 and TRBJ2-5, with 7 bases identical to TRBD1. The CDR3 has 13 amino acids. After removal of 9 bases from V and 9 bases from J, the junction contained 13 bases not matched to a gene. CDR1 and CDR2 (germline): LNHDA, SQIVND (reference sequence). CDR3 region: CARGQRRWVAQYF. CDR3 nucleotide sequence: TGTGCCAGGGGACAGCGCCGATGGGTGGCCCAGTACTTC.

The chain uses TRBV6-2 or TRBV6-3 and TRBJ1-5; 7 positions agree with TRBD1. Trimming at V came to 6 bases and at J to 1 base, leaving 6 bases not matched to a gene. This CDR3 spans 15 amino acids. Germline V gives CDR1 MNHEY, CDR2 SVGEGT. The CDR3 nucleotides read TGTGCCAGCAGCTTGACAGGGCGCAGCAATCAGCCCCAGCATTTT. It yields the protein CASSLTGRSNQPQHF.

This chain links TRBV11-3 with TRBJ2-2, with 9 bases that match TRBD1. Germline values: CDR1 SGHNT, CDR2 YENEEA. Trimming took 5 bases from V and 6 from J; bases not matched to a gene: 10. This CDR3 spans 16 amino acids. This chain's CDR3 is CASSPRRTGVAGELFF. CDR3 coding DNA: TGTGCCAGCAGCCCAAGAAGGACAGGGGTGGCCGGGGAGCTGTTTTTT.

The chain carries TRBV27 and TRBJ2-7; the match to TRBD1 covers 8 bases. J was trimmed by 2 bases and V by 5 bases; bases with no gene match: 5. This CDR3 is built from 14 residues. Germline V lookup: CDR1 MNHEY, CDR2 SMNVEV (reference sequence). CDR3 amino acids: CASSLRDRTYEQYF. As DNA, the CDR3 is TGTGCCAGCAGTCTCCGGGACAGGACCTACGAGCAGTACTTC.

This clone was observed a few times. The V call is TRBV27, the J call TRBJ1-1; D not certain. CDR1 is MNHEY, CDR2 SMNVEV, per germline (reference sequence). This CDR3 region has 13 residues. Trimming removed 3 bases at V and 1 base at J, with 6 bases between. The CDR3 bases are TGTGCCAGCAGTTTTTCTACGAACACTGAAGCTTTCTTT. Translating gives CASSFSTNTEAFF.

The CDR3: CASSYSEGAGELFF. CDR3 DNA sequence: TGTGCCAGCAGTTACTCGGAGGGCGCCGGGGAGCTGTTTTTT. J is TRBJ2-2 and V is TRBV6-5; weak D call: TRBD2 (6 bases). Germline CDR1 MNHEY, CDR2 SVGAGI. V was pared by 0 bases and J by 6 bases, with 8 bases between. This CDR3 spans 14 amino acids.

This chain joins TRBV9 and TRBJ2-2, with a tentative D call TRBD2 (5 bases). The V end was cut by 1 base, the J end by 1 base, with 8 bases between. The CDR3 loop spans 15 amino acids. Germline values: CDR1 SGDLS, CDR2 YYNGEE. CDR3 bases: TGTGCCAGCAGCGTAAGGACTGAGAACACCGGGGAGCTGTTTTTT. Translated, it gives CASSVRTENTGELFF.

The CDR3 DNA reads TGTGCCAGGACGACTAGTAATGTGGATGAGCAGTTCTTC. Translating gives CARTTSNVDEQFF. The chain recombines TRBV3-1 (or the pseudogene TRBV3-2) with TRBJ2-1; a possible D gene is TRBD2 (6 bases). Trimming removed 9 bases from V and 8 bases from J, with 17 bases in between. CDR1 is LGHDT, CDR2 YNNKEL, per germline (reference sequence). The CDR3 spans 13 residues.